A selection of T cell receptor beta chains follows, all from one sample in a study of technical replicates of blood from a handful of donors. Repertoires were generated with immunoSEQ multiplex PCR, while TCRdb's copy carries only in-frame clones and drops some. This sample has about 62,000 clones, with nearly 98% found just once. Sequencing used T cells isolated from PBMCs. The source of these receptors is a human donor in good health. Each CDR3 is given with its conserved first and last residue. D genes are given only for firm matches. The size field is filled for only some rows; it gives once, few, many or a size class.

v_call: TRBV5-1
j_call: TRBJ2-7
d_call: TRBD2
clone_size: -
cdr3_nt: TGCGCCAGCAGTTCAACCACCGGGACTACCTACGAGCAGTACTTC
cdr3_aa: CASSSTTGTTYEQYF

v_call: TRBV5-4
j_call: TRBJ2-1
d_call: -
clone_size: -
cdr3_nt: TGTGCCAGCAGCAGCCAAAATGAGCAGTTCTTC
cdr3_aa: CASSSQNEQFF

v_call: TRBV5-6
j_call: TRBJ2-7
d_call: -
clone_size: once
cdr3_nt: TGTGCCAGCAGCAAAGACGTGGGGGGATCCTACGAGCAGTACTTC
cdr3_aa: CASSKDVGGSYEQYF

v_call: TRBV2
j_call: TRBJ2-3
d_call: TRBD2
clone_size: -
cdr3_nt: TGTGCCAGCACGGGACTAGCGGGTGATACGCAGTATTTT
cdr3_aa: CASTGLAGDTQYF

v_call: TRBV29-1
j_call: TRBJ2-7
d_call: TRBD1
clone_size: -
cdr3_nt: TGCAGCGTCTGGGACAGGGGTAGCTCCTACGAGCAGTACTTC
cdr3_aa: CSVWDRGSSYEQYF

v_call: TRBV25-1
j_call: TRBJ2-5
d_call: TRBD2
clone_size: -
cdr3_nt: TGTGCCAGCAGTGATCTGGGACTAGCGGGAGCAGAGACCCAGTACTTC
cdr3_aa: CASSDLGLAGAETQYF

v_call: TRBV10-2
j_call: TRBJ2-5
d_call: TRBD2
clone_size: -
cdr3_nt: TGCGCCAGCAGACTAGCGGGCCAAGAGACCCAGTACTTC
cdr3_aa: CASRLAGQETQYF

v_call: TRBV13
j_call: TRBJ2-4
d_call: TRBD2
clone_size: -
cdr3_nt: TGTGCCAGCAGCTGGGGGACGGCGGGAGGGACCAAAAACATTCAGTACTTC
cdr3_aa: CASSWGTAGGTKNIQYF

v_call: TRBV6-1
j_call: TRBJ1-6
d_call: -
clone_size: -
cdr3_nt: TGTGCCAGCAGTGCCGGACATCTCTCCTATAATTCACCCCTCCACTTT
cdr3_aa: CASSAGHLSYNSPLHF

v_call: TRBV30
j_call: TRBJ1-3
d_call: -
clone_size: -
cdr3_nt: TGTGCCTGGATCCCGAGCCCGTCGTCGGCTGGAAACACCATATATTTT
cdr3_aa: CAWIPSPSSAGNTIYF

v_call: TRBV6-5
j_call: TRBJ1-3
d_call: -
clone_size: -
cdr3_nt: TGTGCCAGCGGACACGGAAGTTTCTCTGGAAACACCATATATTTT
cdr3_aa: CASGHGSFSGNTIYF

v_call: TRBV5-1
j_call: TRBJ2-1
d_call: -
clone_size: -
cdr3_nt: TGCGCCAGCAGCCCTGGAGGGCGGTCAGGGTTGAAGAATGAGCAGTTCTTC
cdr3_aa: CASSPGGRSGLKNEQFF

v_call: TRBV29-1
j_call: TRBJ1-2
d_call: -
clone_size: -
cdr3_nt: TGCAGCGTCATCGGAGGGGTAGGTGGCTACACCTTC
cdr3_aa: CSVIGGVGGYTF

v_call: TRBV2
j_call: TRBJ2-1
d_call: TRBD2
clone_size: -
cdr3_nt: TGTGCCGCAGCCGGGGGACTAGCGGGGTACAATGAGCAGTTCTTC
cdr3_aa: CAAAGGLAGYNEQFF

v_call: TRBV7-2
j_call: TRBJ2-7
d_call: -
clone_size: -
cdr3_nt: TGTGCCAGCAGCTTAGGGCTAGCGTCATTCTCCTACGAGCAGTACTTC
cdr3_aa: CASSLGLASFSYEQYF

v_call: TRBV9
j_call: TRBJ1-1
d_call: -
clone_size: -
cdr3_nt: TGTGCCAGCAGCGTAGGTGGGCAGGGTCACCAGAATTCTGAAGCTTTCTTT
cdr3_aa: CASSVGGQGHQNSEAFF

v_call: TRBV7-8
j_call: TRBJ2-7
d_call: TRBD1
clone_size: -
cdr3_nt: TGTGCCAGCAGCTTAGATATACCCGGGACAGGCCCCTACGAGCAGTACTTC
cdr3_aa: CASSLDIPGTGPYEQYF

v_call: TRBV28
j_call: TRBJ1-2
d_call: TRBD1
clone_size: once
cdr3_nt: TGTGCCAGCAGTCCCCCGACAGGGCCCAATGGCTACACCTTC
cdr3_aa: CASSPPTGPNGYTF

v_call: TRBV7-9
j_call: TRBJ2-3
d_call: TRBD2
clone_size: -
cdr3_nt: TGTGCCAGCAGCTTAATTACTAGCGGGGGGGGCACAGATACGCAGTATTTT
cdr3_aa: CASSLITSGGGTDTQYF

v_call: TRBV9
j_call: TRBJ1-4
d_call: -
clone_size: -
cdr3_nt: TGTGCCAGCAGCCCCCAGGCGGCAGGGGTGATTGAAAAACTGTTTTTT
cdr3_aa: CASSPQAAGVIEKLFF

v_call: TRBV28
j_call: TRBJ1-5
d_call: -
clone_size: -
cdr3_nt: TGTGCCAGCAGTTTAACACGGGGGGGCCAGCCCCAGCATTTT
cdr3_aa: CASSLTRGGQPQHF

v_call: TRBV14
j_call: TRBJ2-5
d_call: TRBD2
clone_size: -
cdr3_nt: TGTGCCAGCAGCCAAGAGACTAGCGGGTCATTACAAGAGACCCAGTACTTC
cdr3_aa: CASSQETSGSLQETQYF

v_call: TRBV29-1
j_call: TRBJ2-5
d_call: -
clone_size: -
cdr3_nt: TGCAGCGTTGGGTGGCGGGGATTCCAAGAGACCCAGTACTTC
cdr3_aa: CSVGWRGFQETQYF

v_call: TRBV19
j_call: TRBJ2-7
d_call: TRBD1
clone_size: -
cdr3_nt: TGTGCCAGTAGTATGGCCAGGGGGTACGAGCAGTACTTC
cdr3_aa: CASSMARGYEQYF

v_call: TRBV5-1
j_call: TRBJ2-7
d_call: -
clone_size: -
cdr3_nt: TGCGCCAGCAGCCCCCTTCAGGGGTGGACCTACGAGCAGTACTTC
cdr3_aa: CASSPLQGWTYEQYF

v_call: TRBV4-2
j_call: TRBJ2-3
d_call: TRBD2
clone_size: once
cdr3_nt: TGTGCCAGCAGCCAAGACTCACTCGCGGGAGGAGGCACAGATACGCAGTATTTT
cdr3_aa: CASSQDSLAGGGTDTQYF

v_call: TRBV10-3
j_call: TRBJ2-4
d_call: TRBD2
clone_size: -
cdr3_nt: TGTGCCATCAGTGAGTCGGGAGGGGAACTAAACATTCAGTACTTC
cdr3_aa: CAISESGGELNIQYF

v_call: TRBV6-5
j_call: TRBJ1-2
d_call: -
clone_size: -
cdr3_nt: TGTGCCAGCAGCCGGAGTCATGGGGGCGGTGGCTACACCTTC
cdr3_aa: CASSRSHGGGGYTF

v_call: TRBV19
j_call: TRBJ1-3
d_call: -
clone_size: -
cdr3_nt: TGTGCCAGTAGTATAAAGCTCCCGCCCACTGGAAACACCATATATTTT
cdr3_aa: CASSIKLPPTGNTIYF

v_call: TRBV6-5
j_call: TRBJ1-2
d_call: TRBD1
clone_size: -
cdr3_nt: TGTGCCAGCAGTTACTCGGTTACCGGGACAGGAGGTGGCTACACCTTC
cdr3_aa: CASSYSVTGTGGGYTF

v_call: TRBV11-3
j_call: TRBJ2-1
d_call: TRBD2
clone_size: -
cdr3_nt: TGTGCCAGCAGCCTGGGACTAGCGGGATACAATGAGCAGTTCTTC
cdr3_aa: CASSLGLAGYNEQFF

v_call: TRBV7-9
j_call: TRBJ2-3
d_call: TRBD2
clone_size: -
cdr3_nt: TGTGCCAGCAGCCCTGCGTCAGCGGGAGGGACAGATACGCAGTATTTT
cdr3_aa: CASSPASAGGTDTQYF